This T cell receptor beta chain was obtained from a study of OX40 agonist ivuxolimab in advanced cancers. Clones were read by immunoSEQ multiplex PCR, and TCRdb kept only the in-frame ones, dropping some. Among roughly 32,000 clones, roughly 80% were seen once, and the ten largest hold over 2.5%. The sequenced sample was CD4+ or CD8+ T cells sorted from blood, obtained in a trial of the OX40 agonist ivuxolimab. This receptor was identified in an adult with an advanced solid tumor such as melanoma, head and neck, liver or kidney cancer.

Here the CDR3 DNA reads TGCGCCAGCAGCTTCAGGACAGGGTTCACCTACGAGCAGTACTTC. It codes for CASSFRTGFTYEQYF. This sequence joins TRBV5-1 and TRBJ2-7, with 8 bases lining up with TRBD1. The CDR3 loop spans 15 amino acids. CDR1 and CDR2 (germline): SGHRS, YFSETQ. V shed 2 bases and J 2 bases; nucleotides not matched to a gene: 6.